This T cell receptor (beta chain) was recovered during a study of blood T cell repertoires in COVID-19. As for the study in general: Samples taken during acute and convalescent COVID-19 were collected in the United States, Italy and Spain. Sample material is recorded as cDNA or gDNA derived from T cells, B-cell-depleted T cells, or PBMCs.

Germline CDR1 is SGHAT and CDR2 is FQDESV (reference sequence). The V gene end was trimmed by 5 bases and the J gene end by 4 bases; junction bases not matched to a gene: 6. This CDR3 is 15 amino acids long. In the authors' methods: Nucleated cell number was recorded as an estimate derived from reference gene primer amplification. Profiled with immunoSEQ multiplex PCR; TCRdb holds only in-frame clones, not every one. From that table come the V and J calls and clone size; the DNA was used to work out D and trimming. The sample lists around 270,000 clones, more than 70% occurring once. The V call is TRBV11-1, the J call TRBJ2-2; TRBD1 aligns across 8 bases. Sequencing was done on a sample of peripheral blood. This TCR was sampled from a woman in her forties or fifties with acute or convalescent COVID-19. CDR3 sequence reads: CASSPGTGGTGELFF. CDR3 sequence (DNA): TGTGCCAGCAGCCCAGGGACAGGTGGCACCGGGGAGCTGTTTTTT. Full variable domain (outside the CDR3, taken from reference TRBV11-1 and TRBJ2-2): EAEVAQSPRYKITEKSQAVAFWCDPISGHATLYWYRQILGQGPELLVQFQDESVVDDSQLPKDRFSAERLKGVDSTLKIQPAELGDSAMYLCASSPGTGGTGELFFGEGSRLTVL.